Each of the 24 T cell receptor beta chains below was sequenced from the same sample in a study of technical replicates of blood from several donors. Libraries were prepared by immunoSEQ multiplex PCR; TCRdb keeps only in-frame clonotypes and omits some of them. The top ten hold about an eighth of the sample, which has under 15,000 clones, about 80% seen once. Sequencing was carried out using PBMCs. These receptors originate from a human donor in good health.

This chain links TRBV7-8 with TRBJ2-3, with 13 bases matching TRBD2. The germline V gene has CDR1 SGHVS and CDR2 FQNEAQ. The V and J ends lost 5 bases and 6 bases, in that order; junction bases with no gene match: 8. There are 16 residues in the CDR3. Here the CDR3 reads CASSMGTSGTYDTQYF. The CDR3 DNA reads TGTGCCAGCAGCATGGGGACTAGCGGGACTTATGATACGCAGTATTTT. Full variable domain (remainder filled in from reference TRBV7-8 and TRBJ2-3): GAGVSQSPRYKVAKRGQDVALRCDPISGHVSLFWYQQALGQGPEFLTYFQNEAQLDKSGLPSDRFFAERPEGSVSTLKIQRTQQEDSAVYLCASSMGTSGTYDTQYFGPGTRLTVL.

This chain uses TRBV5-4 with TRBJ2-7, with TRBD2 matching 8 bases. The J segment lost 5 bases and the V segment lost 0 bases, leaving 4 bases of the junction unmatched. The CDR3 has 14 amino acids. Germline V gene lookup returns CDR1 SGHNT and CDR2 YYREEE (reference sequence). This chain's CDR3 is CASSLGVTSDEQYF. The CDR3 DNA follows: TGTGCCAGCAGCTTGGGAGTGACTAGCGACGAGCAGTACTTC.

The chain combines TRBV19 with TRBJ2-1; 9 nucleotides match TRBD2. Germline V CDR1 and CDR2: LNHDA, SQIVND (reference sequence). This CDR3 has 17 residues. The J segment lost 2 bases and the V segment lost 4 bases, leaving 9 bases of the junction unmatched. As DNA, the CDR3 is TGTGCCAGTAGTAAGAAGTGGACTAGCGCGACCTACAATGAGCAGTTCTTC. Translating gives CASSKKWTSATYNEQFF.

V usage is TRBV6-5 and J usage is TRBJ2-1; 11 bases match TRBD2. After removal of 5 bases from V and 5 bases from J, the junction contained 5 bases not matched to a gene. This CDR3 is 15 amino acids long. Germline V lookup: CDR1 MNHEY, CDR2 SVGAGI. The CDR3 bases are TGTGCCAGCAGTCAACTGGGACTAGCGGACAATGAGCAGTTCTTC. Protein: CASSQLGLADNEQFF.

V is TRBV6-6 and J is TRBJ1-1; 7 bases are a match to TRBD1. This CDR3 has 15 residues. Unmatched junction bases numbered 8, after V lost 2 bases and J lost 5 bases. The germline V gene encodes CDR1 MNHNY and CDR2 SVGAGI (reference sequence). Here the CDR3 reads CASSYLLGGETEAFF. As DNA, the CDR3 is TGTGCCAGCAGTTACCTACTAGGGGGCGAGACTGAAGCTTTCTTT.

The CDR3 bases are TGTGCCAGCAGAGGACGGTCCGGGGGCACAGATACGCAGTATTTT. It is translated as CASRGRSGGTDTQYF. This chain joins TRBV6-4 and TRBJ2-3; perhaps TRBD2 as D (5 bases). Trimming shortened V by 6 bases and J by 1 base, and 14 bases separated the two germline ends. The germline CDR1 and CDR2 sequences are MRHNA and SNTAGT. The CDR3 consists of 15 residues.

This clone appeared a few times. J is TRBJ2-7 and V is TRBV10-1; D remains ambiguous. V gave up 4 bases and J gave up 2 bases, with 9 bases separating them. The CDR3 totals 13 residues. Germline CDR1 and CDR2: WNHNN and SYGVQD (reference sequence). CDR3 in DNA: TGCGCCAGCAGTGGGCAGCGAGCCTACGAGCAGTACTTC. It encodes CASSGQRAYEQYF.

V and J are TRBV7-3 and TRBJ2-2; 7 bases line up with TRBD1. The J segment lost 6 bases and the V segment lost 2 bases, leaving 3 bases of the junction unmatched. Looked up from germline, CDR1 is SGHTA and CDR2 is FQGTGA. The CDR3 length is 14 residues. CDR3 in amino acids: CASSLGTGAGELFF. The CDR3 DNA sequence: TGTGCCAGCAGCTTAGGAACAGGGGCCGGGGAGCTGTTTTTT.

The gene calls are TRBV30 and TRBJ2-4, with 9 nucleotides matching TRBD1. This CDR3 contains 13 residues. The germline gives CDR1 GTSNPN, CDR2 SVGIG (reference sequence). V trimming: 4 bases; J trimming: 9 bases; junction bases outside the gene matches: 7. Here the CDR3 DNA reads TGTGCCTGGATGGACAGGGGAAGTGGCATTCAGTACTTC. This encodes CAWMDRGSGIQYF.

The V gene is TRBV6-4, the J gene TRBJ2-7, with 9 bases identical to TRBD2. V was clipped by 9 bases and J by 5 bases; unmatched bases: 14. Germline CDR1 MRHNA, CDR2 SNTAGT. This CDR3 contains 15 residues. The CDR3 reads CARASGNAPRNEQYF. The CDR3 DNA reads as TGTGCCAGGGCTAGCGGGAACGCTCCTCGGAACGAGCAGTACTTC.

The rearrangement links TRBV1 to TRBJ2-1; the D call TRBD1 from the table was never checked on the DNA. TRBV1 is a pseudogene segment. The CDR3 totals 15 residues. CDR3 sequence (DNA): TGCACCAGCAGCCAAGGTATTCAACAAGGGGGTGAGCAGTTCTTC. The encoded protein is CTSSQGIQQGGEQFF.

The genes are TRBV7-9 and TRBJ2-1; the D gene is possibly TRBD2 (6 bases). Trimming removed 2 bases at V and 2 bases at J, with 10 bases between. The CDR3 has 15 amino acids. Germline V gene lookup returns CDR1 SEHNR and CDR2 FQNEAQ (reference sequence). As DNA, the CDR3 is TGTGCCAGCAGCTTATTGCCGGGGGCCTACAATGAGCAGTTCTTC. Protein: CASSLLPGAYNEQFF. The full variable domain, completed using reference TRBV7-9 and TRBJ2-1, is DTGVSQNPRHKITKRGQNVTFRCDPISEHNRLYWYRQTLGQGPEFLTYFQNEAQLEKSRLLSDRFSAERPKGSFSTLEIQRTEQGDSAMYLCASSLLPGAYNEQFFGPGTRLTVL.

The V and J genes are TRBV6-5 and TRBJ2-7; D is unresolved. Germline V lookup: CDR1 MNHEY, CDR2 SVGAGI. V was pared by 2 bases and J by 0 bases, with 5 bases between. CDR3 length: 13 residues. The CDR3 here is CASSYTSSYEQYF. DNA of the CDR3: TGTGCCAGCAGTTACACGAGCTCCTACGAGCAGTACTTC.

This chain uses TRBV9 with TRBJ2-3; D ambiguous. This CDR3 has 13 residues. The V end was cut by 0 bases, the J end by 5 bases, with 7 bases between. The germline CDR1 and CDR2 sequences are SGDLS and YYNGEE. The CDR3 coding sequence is TGTGCCAGCAGCGTAGGTCCTGTAGATACGCAGTATTTT. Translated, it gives CASSVGPVDTQYF.

The CDR3 nucleotides are TGTGCCAGCAGCCAAGATGATCCGGGAGGGCCTCAGGATGAGCAGTTCTTC. Protein product: CASSQDDPGGPQDEQFF. The gene calls are TRBV4-2 and TRBJ2-1; TRBD2 matches at 8 bases. Losses at the gene ends were 0 bases for V and 8 bases for J; bases not matched to a gene: 12. CDR1 and CDR2 from the germline V gene are LGHNA and YNFKEQ. This CDR3 has 17 amino acids.

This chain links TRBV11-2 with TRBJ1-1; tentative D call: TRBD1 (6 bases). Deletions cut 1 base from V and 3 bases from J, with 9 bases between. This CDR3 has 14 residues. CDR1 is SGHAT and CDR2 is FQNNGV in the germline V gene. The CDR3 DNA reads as TGTGCCAGCAGCTTAGGCGGACAGTACACTGAAGCTTTCTTT. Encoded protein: CASSLGGQYTEAFF.

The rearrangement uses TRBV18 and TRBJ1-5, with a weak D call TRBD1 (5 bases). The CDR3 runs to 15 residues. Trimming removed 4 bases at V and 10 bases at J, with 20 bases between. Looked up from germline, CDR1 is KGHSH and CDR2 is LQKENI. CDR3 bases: TGTGCCAGCTCACTTAACTGGCAGGGAGGAGGACCCCAGCATTTT. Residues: CASSLNWQGGGPQHF.

CDR3 amino acids: CASSPGLAGTRGRETQYF. The CDR3 coding sequence is TGCGCCAGCAGCCCGGGACTAGCGGGAACGAGGGGGCGGGAGACCCAGTACTTC. This chain connects TRBV5-1 to TRBJ2-5; 13 bases map to TRBD2. Germline-derived CDR1 and CDR2 are SGHRS and YFSETQ. V lost 4 bases, J lost 5 bases, and 14 bases stayed unmatched. The CDR3 has 18 amino acids.

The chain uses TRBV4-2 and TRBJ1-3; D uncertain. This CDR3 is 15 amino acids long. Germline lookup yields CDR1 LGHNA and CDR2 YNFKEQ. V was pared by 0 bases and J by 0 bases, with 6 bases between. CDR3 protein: CASSQELSSGNTIYF. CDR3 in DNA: TGTGCCAGCAGCCAAGAACTGAGCTCTGGAAACACCATATATTTT.

CDR3 loop: CASSLSGSWRNEQFF. CDR3 nucleotide sequence: TGCGCCAGCTCCCTCAGCGGGTCCTGGCGGAATGAGCAGTTCTTC. This chain connects TRBV4-1 to TRBJ2-1; D might be TRBD2 (6 bases). V lost 8 bases and J 7 bases, leaving 21 bases between the germline ends. Germline assignment: CDR1 MGHRA and CDR2 YSYEKL. The CDR3 runs to 15 residues.

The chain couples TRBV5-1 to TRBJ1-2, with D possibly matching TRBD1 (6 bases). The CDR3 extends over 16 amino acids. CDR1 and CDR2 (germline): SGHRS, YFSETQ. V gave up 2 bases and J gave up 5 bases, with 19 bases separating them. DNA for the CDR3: TGCGCCAGCAGCTTCCAGGGGTTAGGCACGCCTTATGGCTACACCTTC. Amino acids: CASSFQGLGTPYGYTF.

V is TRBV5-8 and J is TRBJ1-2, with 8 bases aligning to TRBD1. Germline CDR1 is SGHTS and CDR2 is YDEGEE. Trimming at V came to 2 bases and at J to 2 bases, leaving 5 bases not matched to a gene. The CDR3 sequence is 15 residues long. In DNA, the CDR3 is TGTGCCAGCAGCTTAGGGGACAGGCCCAACTATGGCTACACCTTC. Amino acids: CASSLGDRPNYGYTF.

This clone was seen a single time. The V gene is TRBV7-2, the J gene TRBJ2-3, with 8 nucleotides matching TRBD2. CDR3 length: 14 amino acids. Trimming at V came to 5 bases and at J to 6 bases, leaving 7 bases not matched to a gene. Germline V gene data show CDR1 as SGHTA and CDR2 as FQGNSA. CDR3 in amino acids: CASSRTSYADTQYF. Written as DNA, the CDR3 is TGTGCCAGCAGCCGGACTAGCTACGCGGATACGCAGTATTTT.

The CDR3 spells CASSLNRGQTEAFF. As DNA, the CDR3 is TGTGCCAGCAGCCTAAACAGGGGGCAAACTGAAGCTTTCTTT. The V gene is TRBV7-2, the J gene TRBJ1-1; the match to TRBD1 covers 9 bases. With V trimmed by 5 bases and J by 5 bases, 6 bases remained unmatched. The V gene's germline CDR1 is SGHTA and CDR2 FQGNSA. This CDR3 region has 14 residues.